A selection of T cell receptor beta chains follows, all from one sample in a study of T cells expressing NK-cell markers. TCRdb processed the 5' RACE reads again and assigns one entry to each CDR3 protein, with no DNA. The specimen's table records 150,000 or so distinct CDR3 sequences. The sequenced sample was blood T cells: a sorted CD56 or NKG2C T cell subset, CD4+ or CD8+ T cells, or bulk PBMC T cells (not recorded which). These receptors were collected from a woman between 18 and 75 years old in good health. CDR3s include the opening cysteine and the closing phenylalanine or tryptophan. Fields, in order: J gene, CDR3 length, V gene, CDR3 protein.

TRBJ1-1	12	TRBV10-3	CAISELNTEAFF
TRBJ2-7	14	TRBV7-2	CASSLAWITYEQYF
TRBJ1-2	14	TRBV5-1	CASNETPANYGYTF
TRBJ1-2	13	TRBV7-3	CASSANGNYGYTF
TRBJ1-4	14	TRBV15	CATSGGQKVEKLFF
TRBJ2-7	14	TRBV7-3	CASSLAGRSNEQYF
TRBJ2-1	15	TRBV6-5	CASSYGQGLDNEQFF
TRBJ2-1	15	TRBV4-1	CASRPPGGTYNEQFF
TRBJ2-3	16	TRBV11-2	CASSLSAGTSTDTQYF
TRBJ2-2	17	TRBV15	CATSRAGGTLNTGELFF
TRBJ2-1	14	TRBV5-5	CASSSQSRTGEQFF
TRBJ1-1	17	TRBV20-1	CSARPTGAGEMNTEAFF
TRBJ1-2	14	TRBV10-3	CAISGSMDGYGYTF
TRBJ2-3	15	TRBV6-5	CASSYDSGTPDTQYF
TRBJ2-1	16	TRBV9	CASSVGPTGAANEQFF
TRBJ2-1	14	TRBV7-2	CASSRTGHYNEQFF
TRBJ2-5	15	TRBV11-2	CASSPRAGGVETQYF
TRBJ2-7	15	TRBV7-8	CASTPPAGEGYEQYF
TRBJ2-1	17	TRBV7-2	CASSPGGSGVTYNEQFF
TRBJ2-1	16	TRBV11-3	CASSLGEGGVGNEQFF
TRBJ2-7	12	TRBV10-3	CGTGGPNYEQYF
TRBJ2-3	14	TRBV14	CASSQVQRTDTQYF
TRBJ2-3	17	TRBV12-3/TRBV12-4	CASRFLAGGSSTDTQYF
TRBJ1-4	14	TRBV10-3	CAISEAQGAGKLFF
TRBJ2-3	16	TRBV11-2	CASSSRTSGSPDTQYF
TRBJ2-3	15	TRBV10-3	CATGRLAGHTDTQYF
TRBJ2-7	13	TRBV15	CATSREANFEQYF
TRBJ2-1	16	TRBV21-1	CASSNPHPNLNNEQFF